The 5 T cell receptor beta chains reported below all come from one sample, sequenced in a study of T cell repertoires in cytomegalovirus infection. MiXCR, run by TCRdb on the reads, gives a single entry per CDR3 protein. This table holds 600,000 to 700,000 distinct CDR3 sequences, 30% to 40% found once. Their specific antigens are unknown. Sequenced here: cultured PBMCs, sampled from culture after CMV antigen stimulation. These receptors all stem from a human donor in good health (CMV status not recorded). Some clones in this sample may be carry-over from other donors' samples.

V and J are TRBV19 and TRBJ1-5; no firm D call. Germline values: CDR1 LNHDA, CDR2 SQIVND (reference sequence). V dropped 10 bases and J dropped 5 bases, with 12 bases sitting between them. The CDR3 runs 12 residues. The CDR3 is CATLGIDQPQHF. The CDR3 nucleotides are TGTGCCACCTTGGGTATTGATCAGCCCCAGCATTTT.

This chain uses TRBV7-2 with TRBJ1-2, with D perhaps matching TRBD1 (6 bases). Germline-derived CDR1 and CDR2 are SGHTA and FQGNSA. Trimming left V 5 bases short and J 4 bases short, with 14 bases between. This CDR3 has 14 amino acids. The CDR3 nucleotides read TGTGCCAGCAGCACAGGGACTCTAGCCTATGGCTACACCTTC. Translation: CASSTGTLAYGYTF.

This rearrangement joins TRBV7-2 to TRBJ2-3, with 9 nucleotides matching TRBD2. Per germline, CDR1 SGHTA and CDR2 FQGNSA. The junction had 10 bases not matched to a gene; V was cut back by 3 bases and J by 6 bases. This CDR3 region has 16 residues. CDR3: CASSFTGTSIGDTQYF. For the CDR3, the DNA is TGTGCCAGCAGCTTTACAGGGACTAGCATCGGTGATACGCAGTATTTT. The variable domain in full, completed from reference TRBV7-2 and TRBJ2-3, reads GAGVSQSPSNKVTEKGKDVELRCDPISGHTALYWYRQSLGQGLEFLIYFQGNSAPDKSGLPSDRFSAERTGGSVSTLTIQRTQQEDSAVYLCASSFTGTSIGDTQYFGPGTRLTVL.

There are a few counts of this clonotype. This chain uses TRBV4-1 with TRBJ1-4, with a possible D match to TRBD1 (5 bases). V lost 1 base and J 7 bases, leaving 13 bases between the germline ends. From germline, CDR1 is MGHRA and CDR2 YSYEKL. The CDR3 consists of 15 residues. Here the CDR3 DNA reads TGCGCCAGCAGCCAAGTAGGCCTCGGGGGTGAAAAACTGTTTTTT. Its translation is CASSQVGLGGEKLFF.

The chain uses TRBV19 and TRBJ1-5; D gene ambiguous. CDR3 length equals 15 residues. CDR1 is LNHDA and CDR2 is SQIVND in the germline V gene (reference sequence). Trimming left V 7 bases short and J 3 bases short, with 16 bases between. CDR3: CASTALGGPNQPQHF. The CDR3 bases are TGTGCCAGTACCGCCCTTGGAGGGCCCAATCAGCCCCAGCATTTT.